The 16 T cell receptor beta chains below were found in one sample sequenced in a study of blood T cell repertoires in COVID-19. Sequencing used immunoSEQ multiplex PCR; TCRdb keeps in-frame clones, though not all of them. The sample has 120,000 or so clones; around 82% are singletons. Sequenced sample: peripheral blood. The receptors come from a man older than 75 with active or convalescent COVID-19.

This clone appeared many times. The genes are TRBV27 and TRBJ2-7; the D gene is possibly TRBD1 (6 bases). V lost 5 bases, J lost 1 base, and 9 bases lay in between. The CDR3 extends over 13 amino acids. The V gene's germline CDR1 is MNHEY and CDR2 SMNVEV (reference sequence). The CDR3 loop reads CASSLQGSYEQYF. The DNA of the CDR3 is TGTGCCAGCAGTCTACAGGGTTCCTACGAGCAGTACTTC.

The V call is TRBV7-2, the J call TRBJ2-3; the D gene is possibly TRBD2 (7 bases). The CDR3 contains 16 residues. Trimming cost V 5 bases and J 4 bases, with 19 bases left between them. The germline gives CDR1 SGHTA, CDR2 FQGNSA. For the CDR3, the DNA is TGTGCCAGCAGCCAAAGGGGGAGCGGGGTCGCAGATACGCAGTATTTT. It yields the protein CASSQRGSGVADTQYF.

The J gene is TRBJ1-4, the V gene TRBV25-1; D gene ambiguous. The CDR3 is 14 residues long. The germline V and J ends were trimmed by 6 bases and 0 bases, with 8 bases remaining between them. Germline V gene lookup returns CDR1 MGHDK and CDR2 SYGVNS. In DNA, the CDR3 is TGTGCCAGCAGCGCAGCGGCAACTAATGAAAAACTGTTTTTT. Amino acid sequence: CASSAAATNEKLFF.

The chain employs TRBV14 and TRBJ2-2; D uncertain. V was cut by 8 bases and J by 0 bases, with 10 bases left in between. The CDR3 totals 14 residues. Germline CDR1 is SGHDN and CDR2 is FVKESK. CDR3 sequence reads: CASSVVANTGELFF. The CDR3 DNA reads as TGTGCCAGCTCGGTAGTAGCGAACACCGGGGAGCTGTTTTTT.

The chain has TRBV15 and TRBJ2-5; 7 bases line up with TRBD1. The junction had 1 base not matched to a gene; V was cut back by 3 bases and J by 0 bases. Per germline, CDR1 LNHNV and CDR2 YYDKDF (reference sequence). CDR3 length equals 14 residues. In DNA, the CDR3 is TGTGCCACCAGCAGGGACAGGTACCAAGAGACCCAGTACTTC. This gives the protein CATSRDRYQETQYF.

This clone appeared once. The chain employs TRBV3-1 (or the pseudogene TRBV3-2) and TRBJ1-6; D not certain. V lost 2 bases, J lost 11 bases, and 16 bases lay in between. CDR1 LGHDT and CDR2 YNNKEL come from the germline V gene (reference sequence). The CDR3 covers 15 residues. The CDR3 loop reads CASSQIAPLWPPLHF. CDR3 in DNA: TGTGCCAGCAGCCAAATAGCCCCACTTTGGCCACCCCTCCACTTT.

The rearrangement uses TRBV18 and TRBJ1-4; D gene uncertain. Trimming took 6 bases from V and 5 from J, leaving 16 bases between them. Germline CDR1 and CDR2: KGHSH and LQKENI. This CDR3 has 15 amino acids. The CDR3 nucleotides are TGTGCCAGCTCCCAAGGCGGGTCGGGAAATGAAAAACTGTTTTTT. Translation gives CASSQGGSGNEKLFF.

This clone was seen a single time. The chain is built from TRBV7-9 and TRBJ1-2; D is unresolved. Per germline, CDR1 SEHNR and CDR2 FQNEAQ (reference sequence). There are 17 residues in the CDR3. V lost 1 base, J lost 0 bases, and 15 bases lay in between. The CDR3 reads CASSLDYRGSPNYGYTF. CDR3 in DNA: TGTGCCAGCAGCTTAGATTATCGGGGAAGTCCTAACTATGGCTACACCTTC. The entire variable domain, with the rest obtained from reference TRBV7-9 and TRBJ1-2, is as follows: DTGVSQNPRHKITKRGQNVTFRCDPISEHNRLYWYRQTLGQGPEFLTYFQNEAQLEKSRLLSDRFSAERPKGSFSTLEIQRTEQGDSAMYLCASSLDYRGSPNYGYTFGSGTRLTVV.

The genes are TRBV5-1 and TRBJ2-5, with 9 bases fitting TRBD2. Germline V lookup: CDR1 SGHRS, CDR2 YFSETQ. J was trimmed by 1 base and V by 1 base; bases with no gene match: 5. This CDR3 is 16 amino acids long. CDR3 sequence: CASSLNSGGLQETQYF. In nucleotides, the CDR3 is TGCGCCAGCAGCTTGAATAGCGGGGGCCTCCAAGAGACCCAGTACTTC.

The V call is TRBV7-2, the J call TRBJ2-3; TRBD2 agrees at 8 bases. Germline CDR1 SGHTA, CDR2 FQGNSA. Trimming at V came to 6 bases and at J to 4 bases, leaving 9 bases not matched to a gene. The CDR3 spans 15 residues. CDR3 DNA: TGTGCCAGCAGGCAGGTGTCGGGAGGGGCAGATACGCAGTATTTT. Amino acid sequence: CASRQVSGGADTQYF.

The rearrangement links TRBV5-6 to TRBJ2-1; D gene unclear. The germline V gene encodes CDR1 SGHDT and CDR2 YYEEEE. V dropped 4 bases and J dropped 5 bases, with 10 bases sitting between them. The CDR3 is 13 residues long. CDR3 sequence (DNA): TGTGCCAGCAGCAGCTTCACGGACAATGAGCAGTTCTTC. Its translation is CASSSFTDNEQFF. Full variable domain (rest looked up from reference TRBV5-6 and TRBJ2-1): DAGVTQSPTHLIKTRGQQVTLRCSPKSGHDTVSWYQQALGQGPQFIFQYYEEEERQRGNFPDRFSGHQFPNYSSELNVNALLLGDSALYLCASSSFTDNEQFFGPGTRLTVL.

The J gene is TRBJ2-3, the V gene TRBV30, with 8 bases matching TRBD1. The CDR3 sequence is 10 residues long. The germline CDR1 and CDR2 sequences are GTSNPN and SVGIG (reference sequence). CDR3 DNA: TGTGCTATCCAGGGGGCTACGCAGTATTTT. Its translation: CAIQGATQYF.

The V and J genes are TRBV4-3 and TRBJ2-5, with D possibly matching TRBD1 (6 bases). The CDR3 spans 16 residues. Germline values: CDR1 LGHNA, CDR2 YSLEER. The germline V and J ends were trimmed by 0 bases and 2 bases, with 13 bases remaining between them. CDR3 bases: TGCGCCAGCAGCCAAGAACAGGGTTTGGTGCAAGAGACCCAGTACTTC. It translates to CASSQEQGLVQETQYF.

This clone was observed a handful of times. V and J are TRBV28 and TRBJ2-2, with D unclear. V lost 2 bases to trimming and J lost 7 bases, with 5 bases between them. Germline CDR1 and CDR2: MDHEN and SYDVKM. CDR3 length: 12 residues. The CDR3 protein is CASSLSIGELFF. DNA of the CDR3: TGTGCCAGCAGTTTAAGCATCGGGGAGCTGTTTTTT.

The CDR3 region has the DNA TGTGCCAGCAGCTCGACAGGGGCCTACGAGCAGTACTTC. Amino acid sequence: CASSSTGAYEQYF. V usage is TRBV7-2 and J usage is TRBJ2-7, with TRBD1 identical over 8 bases. Germline V lookup: CDR1 SGHTA, CDR2 FQGNSA. With 4 bases clipped from V and 2 bases from J, the junction kept 1 base outside the gene matches. The CDR3 has 13 amino acids.

The V gene is TRBV19, the J gene TRBJ2-3; 14 bases are a match to TRBD2. The CDR3 is 15 residues long. Germline CDR1 is LNHDA and CDR2 is SQIVND (reference sequence). V was pared by 7 bases and J by 5 bases, with 5 bases of the junction left unmatched. The CDR3 bases are TGTGCCAGTACCCGACTAGCGGGGGGGGAAGATACGCAGTATTTT. Translation gives CASTRLAGGEDTQYF.